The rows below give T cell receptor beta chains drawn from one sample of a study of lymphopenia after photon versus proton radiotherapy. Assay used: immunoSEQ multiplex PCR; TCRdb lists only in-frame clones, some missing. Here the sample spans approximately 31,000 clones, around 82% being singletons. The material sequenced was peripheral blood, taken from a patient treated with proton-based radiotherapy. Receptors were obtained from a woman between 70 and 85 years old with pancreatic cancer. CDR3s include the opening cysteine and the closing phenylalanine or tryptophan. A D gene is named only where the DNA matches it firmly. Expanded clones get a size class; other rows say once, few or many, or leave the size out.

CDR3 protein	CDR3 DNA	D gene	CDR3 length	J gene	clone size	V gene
CASSAQWGGGEAFF	TGCGCCAGCAGCGCACAATGGGGGGGCGGTGAAGCTTTCTTT	.	14	TRBJ1-1	.	TRBV5-1
CASSEARAEGETQYF	TGTGCCAGCAGTGAAGCGCGGGCAGAGGGAGAGACCCAGTACTTC	.	15	TRBJ2-5	.	TRBV2
CASSGGVNTEAFF	TGTGCCAGCAGCGGGGGGGTGAACACTGAAGCTTTCTTT	.	13	TRBJ1-1	.	TRBV6-1
CASSSQGAYEQYF	TGTGCCAGCAGCTCACAGGGGGCCTACGAGCAGTACTTC	TRBD1	13	TRBJ2-7	.	TRBV7-2
CASKASGSYEQYF	TGTGCCAGCAAAGCTAGCGGGAGTTACGAGCAGTACTTC	TRBD2	13	TRBJ2-7	.	TRBV6-1
CASSPGLGSYGYTF	TGTGCCAGCAGTCCCGGATTGGGGAGCTATGGCTACACCTTC	.	14	TRBJ1-2	.	TRBV6-5
CASSLNRGLYGYTF	TGTGCCAGCAGCTTGAACAGGGGGCTCTATGGCTACACCTTC	TRBD1	14	TRBJ1-2	.	TRBV5-6
CASKRREMNEQFF	TGTGCCAGCAAACGCCGGGAAATGAATGAGCAGTTCTTC	.	13	TRBJ2-1	.	TRBV19
CASSVVAGDYNEQFF	TGTGCCAGCAGCGTAGTAGCGGGCGATTACAATGAGCAGTTCTTC	TRBD2	15	TRBJ2-1	.	TRBV9
CASSYLPGQGPDTQYF	TGTGCCAGCAGCTACCTCCCGGGACAGGGCCCAGATACGCAGTATTTT	TRBD1	16	TRBJ2-3	.	TRBV7-9
CSVKGGALSSYEQYF	TGCAGCGTTAAGGGGGGAGCCCTTAGCTCCTACGAGCAGTACTTC	.	15	TRBJ2-7	.	TRBV29-1
CASRWTAANQPQHF	TGTGCCAGCCGTTGGACGGCCGCCAATCAGCCCCAGCATTTT	.	14	TRBJ1-5	few	TRBV27
CASSDGRRPLHF	TGTGCCAGCAGTGATGGCCGCCGGCCCCTCCACTTT	.	12	TRBJ1-6	.	TRBV25-1
CASTLAGANVLTF	TGTGCCAGCACCCTTGCGGGGGCCAACGTCCTGACTTTC	.	13	TRBJ2-6	.	TRBV27
CASSVRSGTYNEQFF	TGTGCCAGCAGCGTAAGGAGCGGGACCTACAATGAGCAGTTCTTC	TRBD2	15	TRBJ2-1	.	TRBV9
CATRTGASGELFF	TGTGCCACCCGGACAGGGGCGTCCGGGGAGCTGTTTTTT	TRBD1	13	TRBJ2-2	once	TRBV28
CSVDEKGWAGNTIYF	TGCAGCGTTGACGAAAAGGGATGGGCTGGAAACACCATATATTTT	.	15	TRBJ1-3	.	TRBV29-1
CASSWLDTNTEAFF	TGCGCCAGCAGCTGGTTGGACACGAACACTGAAGCTTTCTTT	.	14	TRBJ1-1	.	TRBV5-1
CASSTGTSGPGEQYF	TGTGCCAGCAGTACAGGGACTAGCGGACCAGGCGAGCAGTACTTC	TRBD2	15	TRBJ2-7	few	TRBV27
CASSADLNQPQHF	TGTGCCAGCAGCGCGGACCTAAATCAGCCCCAGCATTTT	.	13	TRBJ1-5	medium-sized	TRBV5-4
CASSQDLGLAGSHEQYF	TGTGCCAGCAGCCAAGACCTAGGACTAGCGGGATCCCACGAGCAGTACTTC	TRBD2	17	TRBJ2-7	few	TRBV4-2
CASSLGRGLNSNQPQHF	TGTGCCAGCAGCTTAGGAAGGGGACTGAATAGCAATCAGCCCCAGCATTTT	.	17	TRBJ1-5	once	TRBV7-2
CASSPGTRTGELFF	TGTGCCAGTAGTCCTGGGACACGGACCGGGGAGCTGTTTTTT	.	14	TRBJ2-2	.	TRBV19
CASSPRTGTYNSPLHF	TGTGCCAGCAGCCCGAGGACAGGGACCTATAATTCACCCCTCCACTTT	TRBD1	16	TRBJ1-6	.	TRBV9
CASSSLQGYNEQFF	TGTGCCAGCAGTTCCCTGCAGGGTTACAATGAGCAGTTCTTC	.	14	TRBJ2-1	.	TRBV6-6
CSAEGMETQYF	TGCAGTGCGGAAGGGATGGAGACCCAGTACTTC	.	11	TRBJ2-5	.	TRBV20-1
CASSLEGTSGRNEQFF	TGTGCCAGCAGCTTAGAAGGGACTAGCGGGAGAAATGAGCAGTTCTTC	TRBD2	16	TRBJ2-1	.	TRBV7-3
CASSLRSIQAGSIGELFF	TGTGCCAGCAGCTTACGGTCAATACAAGCGGGATCCATCGGGGAGCTGTTTTTT	TRBD2	18	TRBJ2-2	few	TRBV11-2
CASSFPQRYGYTF	TGTGCCAGCAGTTTTCCTCAGAGGTATGGCTACACCTTC	.	13	TRBJ1-2	.	TRBV28
CASSPLGNEQFF	TGTGCCAGCAGTCCTCTTGGCAATGAGCAGTTCTTC	.	12	TRBJ2-1	.	TRBV27
CAWSVGGANEKLFF	TGTGCCTGGAGTGTTGGGGGAGCTAATGAAAAACTGTTTTTT	.	14	TRBJ1-4	.	TRBV30
CASSSFSNQPQHF	TGCGCCAGCAGCTCCTTTAGCAATCAGCCCCAGCATTTT	.	13	TRBJ1-5	.	TRBV5-1
CASVVEQFYTF	TGTGCCAGCGTAGTAGAACAGTTCTACACCTTC	.	11	TRBJ1-2	.	TRBV28
CASSLLTHKAFF	TGTGCCAGCAGTTTATTGACCCATAAAGCTTTCTTT	.	12	TRBJ1-1	.	TRBV28
CASSLYSRTGIVGELFF	TGTGCCAGCAGCTTATATTCCAGGACAGGGATAGTCGGGGAGCTGTTTTTT	TRBD1	17	TRBJ2-2	once	TRBV28
CASSASGRARFFGEQYF	.	.	17	TRBJ2-7	.	TRBV6-1
CASSLVNEQFF	TGTGCCAGCAGTTTGGTAAATGAGCAGTTCTTC	.	11	TRBJ2-1	.	TRBV28
CASSIAIAMGTPQETQYF	TGTGCCAGCTCAATCGCCATCGCAATGGGAACCCCCCAAGAGACCCAGTACTTC	.	18	TRBJ2-5	few	TRBV18
CASSGGLAGGNGNIQYF	TGTGCCAGCTCAGGGGGACTAGCGGGAGGCAACGGAAACATTCAGTACTTC	TRBD2	17	TRBJ2-4	.	TRBV18
CASTLGARTGTLGTEAFF	TGTGCCAGCACCCTAGGGGCCCGTACAGGGACCCTGGGCACTGAAGCTTTCTTT	.	18	TRBJ1-1	.	TRBV7-8
CASRSGGSWEQYF	TGTGCCAGCAGAAGTGGGGGTTCGTGGGAGCAGTACTTC	.	13	TRBJ2-7	.	TRBV28
CASTLPGSGYTF	TGTGCCAGCACCCTTCCCGGGTCTGGCTACACCTTC	.	12	TRBJ1-2	.	TRBV7-2
CASSTGQGSTDTQYF	TGTGCCAGCAGTACGGGACAGGGAAGCACAGATACGCAGTATTTT	TRBD1	15	TRBJ2-3	once	TRBV6-5
CASSPQGQSASPLHF	TGTGCCAGCAGTCCCCAGGGACAGTCGGCTTCACCCCTCCACTTT	TRBD1	15	TRBJ1-6	.	TRBV27
CASSFLGLAGYNEQFF	TGTGCCAGTAGTTTCCTGGGACTAGCGGGGTACAATGAGCAGTTCTTC	TRBD2	16	TRBJ2-1	.	TRBV19
CASSFWQGTVGTEAFF	TGTGCCAGCAGTTTCTGGCAGGGGACCGTTGGCACTGAAGCTTTCTTT	.	16	TRBJ1-1	.	TRBV28
CASSPKRGSEQYF	TGTGCCAGCAGCCCGAAAAGGGGTTCCGAGCAGTACTTC	.	13	TRBJ2-7	once	TRBV6-1
CSAGTSSGQFF	TGCAGTGCTGGGACTAGTTCTGGGCAGTTCTTC	TRBD2	11	TRBJ2-1	.	TRBV20-1
CASSGGPGLLQFF	TGTGCCAGCAGTGGCGGACCGGGCCTCCTCCAGTTCTTC	.	13	TRBJ2-1	.	TRBV28
CASKRTGQSEAFF	TGTGCCAGTAAAAGGACAGGTCAAAGTGAAGCTTTCTTT	TRBD1	13	TRBJ1-1	.	TRBV19